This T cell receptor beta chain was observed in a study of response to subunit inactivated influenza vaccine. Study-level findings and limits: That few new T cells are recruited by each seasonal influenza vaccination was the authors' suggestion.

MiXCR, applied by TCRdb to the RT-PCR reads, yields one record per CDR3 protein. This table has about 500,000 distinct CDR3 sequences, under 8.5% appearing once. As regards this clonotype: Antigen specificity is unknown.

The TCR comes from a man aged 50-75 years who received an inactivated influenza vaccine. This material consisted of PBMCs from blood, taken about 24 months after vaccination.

For the CDR3, the DNA is TGCGCCAGCAGCCAAGAACTAGCGGGAACAGTAACTGAGCAGTTCTTC. Translation: CASSQELAGTVTEQFF. The chain combines TRBV4-3 with TRBJ2-1, with TRBD2 identical over 10 bases. V was pared by 0 bases and J by 9 bases, with 8 bases of the junction left unmatched. CDR1 LGHNA and CDR2 YSLEER come from the germline V gene. This CDR3 is 16 amino acids long.